One T cell receptor (beta chain) is described in this entry. The antigen remains unidentified. This sample is drawn from a study of cytomegalovirus exposure and HLA in healthy donors. Whole-study context: As an earlier analysis found, roughly 180 million T cells yielded about 100 million unique TCR beta sequences. Regarding the study as a whole: Segments of the TCR beta V type were, in most cases, productive about 90% or about 30% of the time in an earlier analysis.

Researchers ran the PCR with 60 Vbeta and 13 Jbeta primers. Profiling relied on immunoSEQ multiplex PCR, and the TCRdb table lists in-frame clones only, not all of them. The sample records some 130,000 clones, 81% being singletons. This CDR3 contains 13 residues. The trim removed 7 bases at V and 3 bases at J, leaving 5 bases unmatched. CDR1 and CDR2 (germline): SQVTM, ANQGSEA. V gene TRBV29-1 combines with J gene TRBJ2-2, with 7 bases matching TRBD1. The TCR sequence derives from a woman between 35 and 50 years old in good health and CMV-seropositive. Sequencing input: PBMCs. DNA of the CDR3: TGCAGCGCCAGGACAGGTTACACCGGGGAGCTGTTTTTT. This gives the protein CSARTGYTGELFF.